These 14 T cell receptor beta chains were sequenced from one sample in a study of T-cell memory formation after mild COVID-19 (dated by TCRdb to the early 2020s). The method behind the library was 5' RACE. TCRdb lists the instrument as Illumina NovaSeq 6000. TCRdb passed the public sequencing reads through fastp at Q25 and MiXCR, retaining productive beta sequences. Records with the same CDR3 protein are collapsed into one entry carrying the most frequent genes and DNA. Across this sample there are about 600,000 distinct CDR3 sequences, with roughly a fifth seen only once. The ten top clones hold around 8.4% of the sample. The sample consisted of PBMCs or a T cell subset sorted from them (not recorded which). The receptors stem from an adult woman who had mild COVID-19 (a few samples of this study predate the infection). The sample titles of this study are shuffled in the database, so cell type and time point are left out; the donor was told from shared clones.

The CDR3 is CSAGGDSSNQPQHF. Here the CDR3 DNA reads TGCAGTGCCGGTGGAGACAGTAGCAATCAGCCCCAGCATTTT. This chain joins TRBV20-1 and TRBJ1-5; D possibly corresponds to TRBD1 (5 bases). This CDR3 contains 14 residues. Germline V gene data show CDR1 as DFQATT and CDR2 as SNEGSKA (reference sequence). V was pared by 6 bases and J by 0 bases, with 12 bases between.

In this sample, this clonotype turned up a few times. This chain links TRBV18 with TRBJ2-7; D might be TRBD1 (6 bases). Trimming shortened V by 1 base and J by 5 bases, and 12 bases separated the two germline ends. The CDR3 is 14 amino acids. CDR1 is KGHSH, CDR2 LQKENI, per germline. The CDR3 protein is CASSPRGDMDEQYF. The CDR3 DNA follows: TGTGCCAGCTCACCACGAGGGGACATGGACGAGCAGTACTTC.

The chain uses TRBV10-3 and TRBJ2-2, with unresolved D. The CDR3 is made up of 13 amino acids. V lost 3 bases, J lost 1 base, and 3 bases lay in between. Germline V gene sequence: CDR1 ENHRY, CDR2 SYGVKD. The CDR3 DNA sequence: TGTGCCATCAGTGAAAGGAACACCGGGGAGCTGTTTTTT. Its protein product is CAISERNTGELFF.

The sample holds a few counts of this clonotype. The chain is built from TRBV21-1 and TRBJ2-1. TRBV21-1 is given as a pseudogene. This CDR3 is 17 amino acids long. DNA of the CDR3: TGTGCCAGCAGCCCCAGCAGACTCCGCACGCCGAACAATGAGCAGTTCTTC. Its translation is CASSPSRLRTPNNEQFF.

V usage is TRBV28 and J usage is TRBJ2-2, with D perhaps being TRBD1 or TRBD2 (5 bases each). This CDR3 is built from 15 residues. Between the trimmed V and J ends, which lost 5 bases and 4 bases, there was a span of 14 bases. CDR1 and CDR2 from the germline V gene are MDHEN and SYDVKM. The CDR3 DNA reads TGTGCCAGCAGTCTCCGGGGCAGGGTCACCGGGGAGCTGTTTTTT. Translated, it gives CASSLRGRVTGELFF.

This clonotype was counted at least ten times. The chain links TRBV7-3 to TRBJ2-2; 11 bases map to TRBD2. Unmatched junction bases numbered 3, after V lost 2 bases and J lost 7 bases. CDR3 length: 15 residues. Germline V gene sequence: CDR1 SGHTA, CDR2 FQGTGA. The CDR3 bases are TGTGCCAGCAGCTTAGGGACTAGCGGACGCGGGGAGCTGTTTTTT. This translates into CASSLGTSGRGELFF.

Ten or more counts support this clonotype. This sequence joins TRBV6-2 or TRBV6-3 and TRBJ2-7; 7 nucleotides match TRBD2. V lost 2 bases to trimming and J lost 4 bases; unmatched junction nucleotides: 11. Germline V gives CDR1 MNHEY, CDR2 SVGEGT. CDR3 length: 16 residues. The CDR3 nucleotides read TGTGCCAGCAGTTACATCCGCGGGAGCGCCCCATACGAGCAGTACTTC. Its protein product is CASSYIRGSAPYEQYF.

In the case of this clonotype: The germline gene is not matched at one end of the junction; a read error may be the cause. The chain employs TRBV27 and TRBJ2-7; 7 bases match TRBD1. This CDR3 spans 12 amino acids. CDR1 is MNHEY, CDR2 SMNVEV, per germline (reference sequence). In nucleotides, the CDR3 is TGTGACAGCAGCCCGACAGGGACCGAGCAGTACTTC. This sequence encodes CDSSPTGTEQYF.

In its sample, this clonotype was seen a few times. The chain is built from TRBV7-2 and TRBJ2-3; the match to TRBD2 covers 8 bases. The CDR3 runs 15 residues. CDR1 is SGHTA, CDR2 FQGNSA, per germline. J gave up 5 bases and V 5 bases, and 9 bases lay outside the gene matches. The CDR3 protein is CASSPAGADEDTQYF. The CDR3 DNA reads TGTGCCAGCAGCCCAGCGGGGGCGGATGAAGATACGCAGTATTTT. The full variable domain, rest sourced from reference TRBV7-2 and TRBJ2-3, is GAGVSQSPSNKVTEKGKDVELRCDPISGHTALYWYRQSLGQGLEFLIYFQGNSAPDKSGLPSDRFSAERTGGSVSTLTIQRTQQEDSAVYLCASSPAGADEDTQYFGPGTRLTVL.

The V call is TRBV9, the J call TRBJ2-1; tentatively, D is TRBD2 (7 bases). V shed 3 bases and J shed 16 bases, with 17 bases lying between them. This CDR3 has 12 residues. The germline V gene has CDR1 SGDLS and CDR2 YYNGEE. The CDR3 loop reads CASSESTRGLFF. DNA for the CDR3: TGTGCCAGCAGCGAGTCTACGCGGGGGCTATTCTTC.

The chain recombines TRBV12-3 or TRBV12-4 with TRBJ1-1; no reliable D call. V lost 5 bases and J 5 bases, leaving 12 bases between the germline ends. CDR3 length: 13 amino acids. The CDR3 region is CASSNTKGTEAFF. The CDR3, as DNA: TGTGCCAGCAGTAACACGAAGGGAACTGAAGCTTTCTTT.

This clonotype has a count of ten or more. The chain employs TRBV5-5 and TRBJ2-5; TRBD1 matches 7 bases. Germline loops: CDR1 SGHKS, CDR2 YYEKEE (reference sequence). There are 15 residues in the CDR3. The J segment lost 7 bases and the V segment lost 3 bases, leaving 12 bases of the junction unmatched. The CDR3 spells CASSSGTATSGTQYF. As DNA, the CDR3 is TGTGCCAGCAGCTCCGGGACAGCCACGTCGGGGACCCAGTACTTC.

As DNA, the CDR3 is TGTGCCAGCAGCTTACGAGGGACAGGGCCAGATACGCAGTATTTT. Its translation is CASSLRGTGPDTQYF. The chain employs TRBV7-6 and TRBJ2-3; TRBD1 agrees at 9 bases. The junction had 4 bases not matched to a gene; V was cut back by 2 bases and J by 4 bases. The germline CDR1 and CDR2 sequences are SGHVS and FNYEAQ. The CDR3 has 15 amino acids.

The J gene is TRBJ1-1, the V gene TRBV29-1, with a weak D call TRBD1 (5 bases). From germline, CDR1 is SQVTM and CDR2 ANQGSEA. V was cut by 7 bases and J by 4 bases, with 13 bases left in between. The CDR3 is 12 residues long. CDR3 region: CSGRVPGTEAFF. In DNA, the CDR3 is TGCAGCGGCAGGGTGCCCGGCACTGAAGCTTTCTTT.